This T cell receptor beta chain was observed in a study of blood T cell repertoires in COVID-19. Study as a whole: Italy, Spain and the United States were the sources of the convalescent and acute COVID-19 samples.

The germline CDR1 and CDR2 sequences are SGHVS and FQNEAQ. This CDR3 spans 12 amino acids. Trimming cost V 5 bases and J 5 bases, with 6 bases left between them. Sequenced by immunoSEQ multiplex PCR; TCRdb stores in-frame clones only, minus some. The table has a few hundred thousand clones, around 89% seen once. Sequencing was carried out using peripheral blood. The rearrangement uses TRBV7-8 and TRBJ2-2; D is ambiguous. The TCR sequence derives from a woman between 25 and 40 years old with COVID-19, enrolled during active disease. CDR3 residues: CASSPRTGELFF. Written as DNA, the CDR3 is TGTGCCAGCAGCCCTAGGACCGGGGAGCTGTTTTTT.